The T cell receptor (beta chain) under discussion was sequenced for a study of cytomegalovirus exposure and HLA in healthy donors. Trimming removed 7 bases at V and 5 bases at J, with 15 bases between. Per the germline V gene, CDR1 is WSHSY and CDR2 is SAAADI. The CDR3 covers 15 residues. Primers included in the PCR were 60 Vbeta and 13 Jbeta primers. Sequenced by immunoSEQ multiplex PCR; TCRdb stores in-frame clones only, minus some. The sample lists 150,000 to 200,000 clones, approximately 83% occurring once. A single count supports this clone. Sequencing was carried out using PBMCs. The clonotype originates from a male donor in good health and CMV-seronegative. The V and J genes are TRBV10-2 and TRBJ1-6; no clear D gene. The CDR3 sequence is CASTSSVPNNSPLHF. CDR3 coding DNA: TGCGCCAGCACCTCCTCGGTTCCCAATAATTCACCCCTCCACTTT.